The 8 T cell receptor beta chains below all came from one sample that was sequenced in a study of read filtering for tumor transcriptome and immune sequencing. This library used around 400 ng RNA and molecular barcoded adaptors spanning alpha/delta and beta/gamma chains. Using its own MiXCR run on the reads, TCRdb lists one record per CDR3 protein. The profile shows approximately 43,000 distinct CDR3 sequences, around an eighth of them singletons. Sequencing used a population of CD138-negative cells sorted from bone marrow. These receptors all stem from a donor at least 40 years old with multiple myeloma.

This clonotype was recorded many times. The rearrangement joins TRBV7-9 to TRBJ2-1; 7 bases are shared with TRBD2. Germline V gene data show CDR1 as SEHNR and CDR2 as FQNEAQ (reference sequence). The CDR3 covers 16 residues. Trimming at V came to 5 bases and at J to 1 base, leaving 8 bases not matched to a gene. CDR3 in DNA: TGTGCCAGCAGCCCCCTTCGGGGGGTATCCTACAATGAGCAGTTCTTC. Amino acids: CASSPLRGVSYNEQFF.

This clonotype was seen many times. The gene calls are TRBV6-6 and TRBJ2-7; D is tentatively TRBD1 or TRBD2 (6 bases each). CDR3 length: 14 residues. Germline CDR1 MNHNY, CDR2 SVGAGI (reference sequence). V was cut by 0 bases and J by 3 bases, with 9 bases left in between. CDR3 coding DNA: TGTGCCAGCAGTTACTCGGGGGGCCTCTACGAGCAGTACTTC. Protein sequence: CASSYSGGLYEQYF.

With regard to this clonotype: Given a much more abundant clone one base away, this may be a read error. The V gene is TRBV30, the J gene TRBJ2-3; the D gene is possibly TRBD2 (5 bases). Germline V CDR1 and CDR2: GTSNPN, SVGIG (reference sequence). CDR3 size: 13 residues. The CDR3 sequence: CAWATLRADTLYF. The CDR3 DNA follows: TGTGCCTGGGCCACTCTGCGGGCAGATACGCTGTATTTT. Full variable domain (missing parts from reference TRBV30 and TRBJ2-3): SQTIHQWPATLVQPVGSPLSLECTVEGTSNPNLYWYRQAAGRGLQLLFYSVGIGQISSEVPQNLSASRPQDRQFILSSKKLLLSDSGFYLCAWATLRADTLYFGPGTRLTVL.

This clonotype was observed at least ten times. The chain recombines TRBV2 with TRBJ2-3, with D perhaps matching TRBD1 or TRBD2 (5 bases each). CDR1 and CDR2 from the germline V gene are SNHLY and FYNNEI. This CDR3 is 14 amino acids long. Trimming took off 7 bases at V and 5 bases at J, with 16 bases between the two ends. CDR3 loop: CASMRGSTLDTQYF. CDR3 nucleotides: TGTGCCAGCATGAGGGGCTCTACCCTAGATACGCAGTATTTT.

V gene TRBV20-1 combines with J gene TRBJ2-3; the D gene is possibly TRBD2 (6 bases). V lost 6 bases, J lost 4 bases, and 17 bases lay in between. Germline CDR1 reads DFQATT; CDR2 reads SNEGSKA (reference sequence). The CDR3 totals 14 residues. The CDR3 coding sequence is TGCAGTGCAGGACTACTCCGGAGGGCAGATACGCAGTATTTT. Translation gives CSAGLLRRADTQYF.

This clonotype came up many times. This chain uses TRBV5-1 with TRBJ2-5; D is ambiguous. Germline lookup yields CDR1 SGHRS and CDR2 YFSETQ. V was trimmed by 2 bases and J by 2 bases, leaving 1 base between them. The CDR3 is 11 amino acids. The CDR3 sequence is CASSFQETQYF. CDR3 nucleotides: TGCGCCAGCAGCTTTCAAGAGACCCAGTACTTC.

This clonotype was observed many times. The chain carries TRBV7-2 and TRBJ2-1, with 9 bases aligning to TRBD1. The junction had 3 bases not matched to a gene; V was cut back by 7 bases and J by 8 bases. The CDR3 has 12 amino acids. From germline, CDR1 is SGHTA and CDR2 FQGNSA. CDR3 bases: TGTGCCAGCACGGGACAGGGCGATGAGCAGTTCTTC. As protein: CASTGQGDEQFF.

This clonotype has at least ten counts. V gene TRBV20-1 combines with J gene TRBJ1-1; D not resolved. Germline lookup yields CDR1 DFQATT and CDR2 SNEGSKA (reference sequence). The CDR3 covers 15 residues. Trimming took off 1 base at V and 1 base at J, with 13 bases between the two ends. This CDR3 is CSARGYGRKNTEAFF. CDR3 nucleotides: TGCAGTGCTAGAGGATATGGCAGAAAGAACACTGAAGCTTTCTTT.